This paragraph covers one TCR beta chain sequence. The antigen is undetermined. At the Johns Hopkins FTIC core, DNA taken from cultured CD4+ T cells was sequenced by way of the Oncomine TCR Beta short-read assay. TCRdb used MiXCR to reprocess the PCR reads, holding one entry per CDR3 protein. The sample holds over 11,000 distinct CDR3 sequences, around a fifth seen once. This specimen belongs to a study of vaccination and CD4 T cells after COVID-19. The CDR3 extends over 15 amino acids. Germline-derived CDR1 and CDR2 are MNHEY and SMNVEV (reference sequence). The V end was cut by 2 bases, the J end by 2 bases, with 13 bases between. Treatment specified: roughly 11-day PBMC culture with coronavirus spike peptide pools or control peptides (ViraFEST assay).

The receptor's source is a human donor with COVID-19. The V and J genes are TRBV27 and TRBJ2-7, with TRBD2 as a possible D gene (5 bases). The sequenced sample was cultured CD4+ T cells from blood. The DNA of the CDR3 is TGTGCCAGCAGTTTAAAATCCACGGGGACCTACGAGCAGTACTTC. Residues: CASSLKSTGTYEQYF.